One sample yielded the 8 T cell receptor beta chains listed below, sequenced in a study of response to subunit inactivated influenza vaccine. TCRdb re-called the RT-PCR reads with MiXCR, one entry per CDR3 protein. The sample includes roughly 570,000 distinct CDR3 sequences, under 15% of them seen just once. Sequencing was performed on PBMCs from blood, taken 40 to 50 days after vaccination. Receptors originate from a man aged 50-60 years who received an inactivated influenza vaccine.

This clonotype was found a few times. This chain connects TRBV4-1 to TRBJ1-5; D unclear. The CDR3 is made up of 14 amino acids. Trimming shortened V by 5 bases and J by 9 bases, and 17 bases separated the two germline ends. Germline lookup yields CDR1 MGHRA and CDR2 YSYEKL. CDR3 nucleotide sequence: TGCGCCAGCAGCTCCCGGGAGGCCGAATCGCCCCAGCATTTT. It translates to CASSSREAESPQHF.

This sequence joins TRBV29-1 and TRBJ2-1; weak D call: TRBD2 (6 bases). V was shortened by 4 bases and J by 2 bases, with 18 bases between the two germline ends. The CDR3 extends over 16 amino acids. The germline V gene encodes CDR1 SQVTM and CDR2 ANQGSEA. The CDR3 sequence: CSVGAVGRPPYNEQFF. CDR3 in DNA: TGCAGCGTTGGCGCGGTGGGGAGGCCCCCCTACAATGAGCAGTTCTTC.

This clonotype was seen at least ten times. The V call is TRBV12-3 or TRBV12-4, the J call TRBJ1-5; a possible D gene is TRBD1 (5 bases). The CDR3 is 15 residues long. Trimming cost V 3 bases and J 6 bases, with 15 bases left between them. The CDR3 spells CASSFRGTAAQPQHF. CDR3 nucleotides: TGTGCCAGCAGTTTTAGGGGAACCGCCGCTCAGCCCCAGCATTTT.

The chain couples TRBV24-1 to TRBJ2-5, with 12 positions matching TRBD1. The germline CDR1 and CDR2 sequences are KGHDR and SFDVKD. The CDR3 is 16 residues long. V dropped 7 bases and J dropped 4; count of bases not matched to a gene: 9. The CDR3 DNA is TGTGCCACCAGCCCCCCGGGACAGGGGGCTTCAGAGACCCAGTACTTC. Amino acids: CATSPPGQGASETQYF.

The chain is built from TRBV28 and TRBJ1-4; 9 bases align to TRBD1. The CDR3 consists of 15 residues. Losses at the gene ends were 6 bases for V and 8 bases for J; bases not matched to a gene: 10. Germline V CDR1 and CDR2: MDHEN, SYDVKM. CDR3 residues: CASRNPGQGAEKLFF. CDR3 in DNA: TGTGCCAGCAGGAATCCGGGACAGGGAGCCGAAAAACTGTTTTTT.

This clonotype was detected many times. The V and J genes are TRBV18 and TRBJ1-2; D call uncertain. Germline assignment: CDR1 KGHSH and CDR2 LQKENI. Deletions cut 3 bases from V and 2 bases from J, with 10 bases between. The CDR3 sequence is 14 residues long. The DNA for the CDR3 is TGTGCCAGCTCACCGAGGACTGAAAACTATGGCTACACCTTC. Amino acids: CASSPRTENYGYTF.

The sample holds many counts of this clonotype. V is TRBV6-4 and J is TRBJ2-2; 7 nucleotides match TRBD1. Trimming took 2 bases from V and 4 from J; bases not matched to a gene: 7. The CDR3 loop spans 16 amino acids. From germline, CDR1 is MRHNA and CDR2 SNTAGT. CDR3 in amino acids: CASSDTMTGTTGELFF. CDR3 nucleotide sequence: TGTGCCAGCAGTGACACTATGACAGGGACCACCGGGGAGCTGTTTTTT.

The chain joins TRBV3-1 to TRBJ2-1, with D perhaps matching TRBD1 (7 bases). Per the germline V gene, CDR1 is LGHDT and CDR2 is YNNKEL (reference sequence). Trimming shortened V by 11 bases and J by 4 bases, and 30 bases separated the two germline ends. The CDR3 has 18 residues. CDR3 in amino acids: CAFWGQSAGWSFYNEQFF. The DNA of the CDR3 is TGTGCCTTCTGGGGACAGTCGGCGGGGTGGAGTTTTTACAATGAGCAGTTCTTC.